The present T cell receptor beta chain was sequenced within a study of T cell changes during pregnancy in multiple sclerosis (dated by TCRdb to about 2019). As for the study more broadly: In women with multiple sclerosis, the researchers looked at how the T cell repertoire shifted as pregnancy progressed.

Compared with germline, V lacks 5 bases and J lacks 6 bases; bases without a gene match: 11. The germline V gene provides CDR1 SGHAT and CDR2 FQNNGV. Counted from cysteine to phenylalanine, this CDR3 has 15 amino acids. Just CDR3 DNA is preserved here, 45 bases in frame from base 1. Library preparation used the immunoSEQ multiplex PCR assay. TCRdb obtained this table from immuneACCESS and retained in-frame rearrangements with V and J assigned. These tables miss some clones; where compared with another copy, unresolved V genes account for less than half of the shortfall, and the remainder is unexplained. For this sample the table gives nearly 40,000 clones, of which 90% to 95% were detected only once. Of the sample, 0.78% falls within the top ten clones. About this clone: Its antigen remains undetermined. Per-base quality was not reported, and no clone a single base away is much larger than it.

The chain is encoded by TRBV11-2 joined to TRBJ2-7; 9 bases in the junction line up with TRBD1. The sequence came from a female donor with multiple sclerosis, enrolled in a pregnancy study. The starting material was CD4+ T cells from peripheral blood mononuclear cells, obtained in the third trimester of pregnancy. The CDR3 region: CASSKQNRGLSEQYF. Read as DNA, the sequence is TGTGCCAGCAGCAAACAGAACAGGGGGCTATCCGAGCAGTACTTC.